The rows below give T cell receptor beta chains drawn from one sample of a study of T-cell memory formation after mild COVID-19. TCRdb processed the 5' RACE reads anew with MiXCR; each CDR3 protein has one entry. This table has 130,000 to 150,000 distinct CDR3 sequences, 15% to 20% appearing once. Sequencing was performed on PBMCs or a T cell subset sorted from them (not recorded which). Receptors were obtained from an adult woman who had mild COVID-19 (a few samples of this study predate the infection). Cell type and time point are not known. Each CDR3 is given with its conserved first and last residue. A D gene is named only where the DNA matches it firmly. For some rows the clone size is stated as once, few or many, or as a class when expanded; others skip it.

V	D	J	size	CDR3	DNA
TRBV25-1	NA	TRBJ2-1	NA	CASSDSNERFF	TGTGCCAGCAGTGACTCCAATGAGCGGTTCTTC
TRBV6-6	TRBD1	TRBJ1-4	NA	CATGGGRGLANEKLFF	TGTGCCACCGGTGGAGGCAGGGGGCTTGCTAATGAAAAACTGTTTTTT
TRBV7-2	NA	TRBJ2-7	NA	CASSLGLEGRYEQYF	TGTGCCAGCAGCTTAGGGCTAGAGGGGCGCTACGAGCAGTACTTC
TRBV12-3/TRBV12-4	NA	TRBJ2-7	NA	CASTPDSYEQYF	TGTGCCAGCACCCCTGACTCCTACGAGCAGTACTTC
TRBV7-2	TRBD2	TRBJ2-1	NA	CASSRGLAGGPSYNEQFF	TGTGCCAGCAGCCGGGGACTAGCGGGAGGCCCCTCCTACAATGAGCAGTTCTTC
TRBV10-3	NA	TRBJ2-2	NA	CAISENTGELFF	TGTGCCATCAGTGAGAACACCGGGGAGCTGTTTTTT
TRBV12-3/TRBV12-4	NA	TRBJ1-5	NA	CASSFGHSNQPQHF	TGTGCCAGCAGTTTCGGGCATAGCAATCAGCCCCAGCATTTT
TRBV6-5	NA	TRBJ2-2	few	CASRKQGAGGYTGELFF	TGTGCCAGCAGGAAACAGGGGGCGGGGGGTTACACCGGGGAGCTGTTTTTT
TRBV5-1	TRBD2	TRBJ2-1	few	CASSPGGRNIYNEQFF	TGCGCCAGCAGCCCGGGGGGGCGGAACATATACAATGAGCAGTTCTTC
TRBV3-1	TRBD2	TRBJ2-3	many	CASSRGLAGGSTDTQYF	TGTGCCAGCAGCCGGGGACTAGCGGGGGGGAGCACAGATACGCAGTATTTT
TRBV20-1	TRBD1	TRBJ1-4	NA	CSARDRGTGNEKLFF	TGCAGTGCTAGAGATAGGGGGACAGGGAATGAAAAACTGTTTTTT
TRBV12-3/TRBV12-4	TRBD1	TRBJ2-2	few	CASSFSGGNGHGELFF	TGTGCCAGCAGTTTCTCAGGGGGAAACGGGCACGGGGAGCTGTTTTTT